This T cell receptor (beta chain) was found in a study of T cell repertoires in cytomegalovirus infection. At the level of the study: Public TCR beta signatures provided an indication of both CMV infection and a matching HLA type.

TCRdb reanalysed the reads using MiXCR and keeps one entry per CDR3 protein. The sample shows some 320,000 distinct CDR3 sequences, more than 8% of them seen only once. V dropped 4 bases and J dropped 6 bases, with 17 bases sitting between them. Germline lookup yields CDR1 SGHRS and CDR2 YFSETQ. This CDR3 spans 15 amino acids. Study conclusions and caveats: Using cumulative public TCR beta family frequency, the authors identified those who carried CMV together with the relevant HLA. In two of eight donors, the top clonotype was HLA-C-restricted CMV-specific.

This clonotype was observed a handful of times. What it binds is not known. This clonotype originated in a human donor in good health (CMV status not recorded). Some clones in this sample may be carry-over from other donors' samples. Specimen: PBMCs. The chain links TRBV5-1 to TRBJ2-1; the D is unclear. The CDR3 is CASSPISSLGNEQFF. Written as DNA, the CDR3 is TGCGCCAGCAGCCCGATAAGTTCATTGGGCAATGAGCAGTTCTTC.